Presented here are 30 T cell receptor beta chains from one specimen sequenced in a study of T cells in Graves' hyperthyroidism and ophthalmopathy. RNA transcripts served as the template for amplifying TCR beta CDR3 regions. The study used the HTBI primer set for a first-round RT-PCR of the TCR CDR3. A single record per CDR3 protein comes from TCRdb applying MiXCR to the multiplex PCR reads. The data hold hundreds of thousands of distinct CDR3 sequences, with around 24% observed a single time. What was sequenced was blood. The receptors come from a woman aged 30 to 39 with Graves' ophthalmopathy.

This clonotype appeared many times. CDR3: CASRGLNYGYTF. The CDR3, as DNA: TGTGCCAGCAGGGGGCTTAACTATGGCTACACCTTC. This chain uses TRBV6-2 or TRBV6-3 with TRBJ1-2, with D possibly matching TRBD1 (5 bases). Per germline, CDR1 MNHEY and CDR2 SVGEGT. V lost 6 bases and J 1 base, leaving 6 bases between the germline ends. This CDR3 comprises 12 residues.

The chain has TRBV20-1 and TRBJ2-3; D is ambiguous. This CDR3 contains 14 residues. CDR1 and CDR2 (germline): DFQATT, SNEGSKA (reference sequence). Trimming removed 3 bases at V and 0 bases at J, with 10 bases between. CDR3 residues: CSARTHISTDTQYF. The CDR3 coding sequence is TGCAGTGCTAGGACCCATATCAGCACAGATACGCAGTATTTT.

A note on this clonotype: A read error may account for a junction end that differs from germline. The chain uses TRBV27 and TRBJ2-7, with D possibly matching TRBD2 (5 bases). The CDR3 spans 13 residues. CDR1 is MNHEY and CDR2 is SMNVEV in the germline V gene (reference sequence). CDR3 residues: CASSLMDSHEQYF. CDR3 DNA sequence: TGTGCCAGCAGTTTAATGGACTCCCACGAGCAGTACTTC.

CDR3 sequence: CASSRVSLNTEAFF. In DNA, the CDR3 is TGTGCCAGTAGTAGGGTATCCCTGAACACTGAAGCTTTCTTT. This sequence joins TRBV19 and TRBJ1-1; the D is unclear. Trimming stripped 4 bases from V and 0 bases from J, with 9 bases between. From germline, CDR1 is LNHDA and CDR2 SQIVND (reference sequence). The CDR3 has 14 amino acids.

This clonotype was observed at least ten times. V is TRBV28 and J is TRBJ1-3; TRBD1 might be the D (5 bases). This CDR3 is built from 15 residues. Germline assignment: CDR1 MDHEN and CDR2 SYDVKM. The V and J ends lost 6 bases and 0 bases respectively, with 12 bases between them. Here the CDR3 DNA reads TGTGCCAGCAGAGCCGGGACGGCCTCTGGAAACACCATATATTTT. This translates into CASRAGTASGNTIYF.

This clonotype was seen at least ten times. The CDR3 DNA reads as TGTGCCAGCCGTCTCGGGACAGGGGGCCTCTTTGGCTACACCTTC. This translates into CASRLGTGGLFGYTF. This chain connects TRBV27 to TRBJ1-2; 12 nucleotides line up with TRBD1. Trimming took 8 bases from V and 7 from J; bases not matched to a gene: 11. The CDR3 has 15 amino acids. The germline gives CDR1 MNHEY, CDR2 SMNVEV (reference sequence).

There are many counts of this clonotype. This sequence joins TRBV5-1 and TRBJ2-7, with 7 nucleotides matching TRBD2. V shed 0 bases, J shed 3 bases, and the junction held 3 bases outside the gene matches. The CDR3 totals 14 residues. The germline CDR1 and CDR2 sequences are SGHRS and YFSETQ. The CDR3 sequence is CASSLATGGYEQYF. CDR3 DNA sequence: TGCGCCAGCAGCTTGGCGACGGGGGGCTACGAGCAGTACTTC.

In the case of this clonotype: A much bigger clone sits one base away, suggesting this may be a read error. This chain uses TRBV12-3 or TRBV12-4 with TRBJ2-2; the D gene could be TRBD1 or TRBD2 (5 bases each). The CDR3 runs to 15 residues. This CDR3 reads CASSPPGTLPGELCF. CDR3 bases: TGTGCCAGCAGTCCGCCGGGGACCCTGCCCGGGGAGCTGTGTTTT.

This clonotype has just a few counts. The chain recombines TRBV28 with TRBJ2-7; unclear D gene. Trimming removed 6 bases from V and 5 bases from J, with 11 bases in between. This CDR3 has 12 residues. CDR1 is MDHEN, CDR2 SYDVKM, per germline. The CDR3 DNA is TGTGCCAGCAGCGAAAACGGCCACGAGCAGTACTTC. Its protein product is CASSENGHEQYF.

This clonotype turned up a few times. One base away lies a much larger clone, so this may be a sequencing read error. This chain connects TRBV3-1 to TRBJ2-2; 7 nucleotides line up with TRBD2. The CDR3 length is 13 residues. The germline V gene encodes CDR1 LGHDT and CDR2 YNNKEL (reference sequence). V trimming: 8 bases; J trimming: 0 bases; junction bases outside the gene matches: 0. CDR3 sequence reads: CASGGANTGELFF. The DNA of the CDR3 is TGTGCCAGCGGGGGGGCGAACACCGGGGAGCTGTTTTTT. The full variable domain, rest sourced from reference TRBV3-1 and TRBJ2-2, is DTAVSQTPKYLVTQMGNDKSIKCEQNLGHDTMYWYKQDSKKFLKIMFSYNNKELIINETVPNRFSPKSPDKAHLNLHINSLELGDSAVYFCASGGANTGELFFGEGSRLTVL.

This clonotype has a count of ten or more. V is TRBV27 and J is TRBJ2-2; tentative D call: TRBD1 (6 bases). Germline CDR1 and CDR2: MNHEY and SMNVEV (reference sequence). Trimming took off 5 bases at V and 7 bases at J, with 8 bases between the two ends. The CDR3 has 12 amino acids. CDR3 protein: CASSTGHGELFF. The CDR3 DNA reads TGTGCCAGCAGTACAGGGCACGGGGAGCTGTTTTTT.

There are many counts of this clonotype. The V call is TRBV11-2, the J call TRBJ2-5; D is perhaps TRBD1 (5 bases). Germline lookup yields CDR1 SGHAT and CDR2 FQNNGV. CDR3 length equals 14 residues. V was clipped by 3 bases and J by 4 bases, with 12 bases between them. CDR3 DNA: TGTGCCAGCAGCTTCTCTACAGGTTTAGAGACCCAGTACTTC. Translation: CASSFSTGLETQYF.

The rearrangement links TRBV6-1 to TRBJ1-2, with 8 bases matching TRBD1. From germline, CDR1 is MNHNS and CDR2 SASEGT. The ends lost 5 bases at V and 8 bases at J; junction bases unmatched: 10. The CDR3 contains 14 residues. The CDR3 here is CASSLRQGNLGYTF. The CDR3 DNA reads TGTGCCAGCAGTCTCCGACAGGGGAATTTAGGCTACACCTTC.

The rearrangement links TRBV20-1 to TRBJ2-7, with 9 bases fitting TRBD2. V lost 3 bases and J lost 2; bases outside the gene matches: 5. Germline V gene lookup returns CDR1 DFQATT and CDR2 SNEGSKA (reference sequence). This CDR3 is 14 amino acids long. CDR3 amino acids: CSARHSGSTYEQYF. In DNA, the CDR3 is TGCAGTGCTAGGCATAGCGGGAGCACCTACGAGCAGTACTTC.

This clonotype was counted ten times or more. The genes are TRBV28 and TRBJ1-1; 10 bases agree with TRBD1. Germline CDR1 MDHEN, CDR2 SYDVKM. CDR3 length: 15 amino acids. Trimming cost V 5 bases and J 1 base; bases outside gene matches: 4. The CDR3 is CASSPGTGENTEAFF. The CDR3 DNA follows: TGTGCCAGCAGTCCCGGGACAGGGGAGAACACTGAAGCTTTCTTT.

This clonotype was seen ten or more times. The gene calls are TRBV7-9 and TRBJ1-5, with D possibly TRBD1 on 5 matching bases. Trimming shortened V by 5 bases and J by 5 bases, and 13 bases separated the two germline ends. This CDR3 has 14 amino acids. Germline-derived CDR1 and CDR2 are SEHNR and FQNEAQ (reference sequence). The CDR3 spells CASSGIGTDQPQHF. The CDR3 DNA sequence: TGTGCCAGCAGCGGAATCGGGACGGATCAGCCCCAGCATTTT.

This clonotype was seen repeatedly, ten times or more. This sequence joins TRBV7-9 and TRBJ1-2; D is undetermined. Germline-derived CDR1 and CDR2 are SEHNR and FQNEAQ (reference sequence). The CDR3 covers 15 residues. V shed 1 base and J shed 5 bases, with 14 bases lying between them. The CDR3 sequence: CASSLGLIPVYGYTF. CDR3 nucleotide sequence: TGTGCCAGCAGCTTAGGTCTCATACCCGTGTATGGCTACACCTTC.

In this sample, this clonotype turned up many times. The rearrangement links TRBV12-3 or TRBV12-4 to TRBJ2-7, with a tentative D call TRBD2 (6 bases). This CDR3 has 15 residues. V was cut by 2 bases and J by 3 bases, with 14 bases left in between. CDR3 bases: TGTGCCAGCAGTTTATTGTCTAGCGCGAACTACGAGCAGTACTTC. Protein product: CASSLLSSANYEQYF.

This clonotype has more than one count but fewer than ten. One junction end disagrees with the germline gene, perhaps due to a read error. CDR3 in DNA: TGTGCCAGCAGCGGACGGAACTCTAGAAACACCATATATTTT. Translated: CASSGRNSRNTIYF. The chain joins TRBV12-3 or TRBV12-4 to TRBJ1-3; no definite D call. The CDR3 is 14 amino acids.

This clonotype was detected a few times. The CDR3, as DNA: TGTGCCAGCAGTGCAATGTTCTCAGGGCCTGGGCCCCAGCATTTT. Protein: CASSAMFSGPGPQHF. V is TRBV6-1 and J is TRBJ1-5; a weak D match, TRBD1 (5 bases). The germline CDR1 and CDR2 sequences are MNHNS and SASEGT. The CDR3 length is 15 residues. V gave up 4 bases and J gave up 9 bases, with 19 bases separating them.

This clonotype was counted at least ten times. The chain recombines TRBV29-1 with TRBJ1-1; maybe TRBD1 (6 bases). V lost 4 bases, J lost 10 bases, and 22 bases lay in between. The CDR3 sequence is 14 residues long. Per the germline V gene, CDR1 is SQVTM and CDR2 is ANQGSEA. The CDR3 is CSVGSRGWETGAFF. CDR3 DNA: TGCAGCGTTGGGTCCAGGGGATGGGAAACGGGAGCTTTCTTT.

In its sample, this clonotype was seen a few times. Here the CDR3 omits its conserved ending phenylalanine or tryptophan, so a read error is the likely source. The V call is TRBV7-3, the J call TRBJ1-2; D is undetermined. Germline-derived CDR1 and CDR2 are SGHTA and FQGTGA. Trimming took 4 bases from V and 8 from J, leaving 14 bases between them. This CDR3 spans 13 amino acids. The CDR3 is CASSSGPGEGYTS. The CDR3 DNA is TGTGCCAGCAGCTCCGGGCCGGGAGAAGGCTACACCTCC.

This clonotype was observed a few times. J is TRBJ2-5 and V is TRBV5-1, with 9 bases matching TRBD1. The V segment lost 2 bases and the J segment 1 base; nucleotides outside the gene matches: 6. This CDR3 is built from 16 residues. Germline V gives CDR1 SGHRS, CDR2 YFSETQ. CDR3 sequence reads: CASSFQGDRAQETQYF. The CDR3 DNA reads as TGCGCCAGCAGCTTTCAAGGGGACAGGGCCCAAGAGACCCAGTACTTC.

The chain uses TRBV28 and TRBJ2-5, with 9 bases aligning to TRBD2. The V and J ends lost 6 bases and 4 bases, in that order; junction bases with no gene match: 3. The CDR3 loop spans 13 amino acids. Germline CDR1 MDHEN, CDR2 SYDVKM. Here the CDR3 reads CASRAGGSETQYF. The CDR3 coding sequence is TGTGCCAGCAGAGCGGGGGGCTCAGAGACCCAGTACTTC.

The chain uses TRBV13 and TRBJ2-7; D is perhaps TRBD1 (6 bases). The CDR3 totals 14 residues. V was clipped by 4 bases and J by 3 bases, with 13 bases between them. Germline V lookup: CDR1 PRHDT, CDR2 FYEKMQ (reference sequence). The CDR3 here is CASSSWTANYEQYF. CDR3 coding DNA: TGTGCCAGCAGCTCTTGGACAGCGAACTACGAGCAGTACTTC.

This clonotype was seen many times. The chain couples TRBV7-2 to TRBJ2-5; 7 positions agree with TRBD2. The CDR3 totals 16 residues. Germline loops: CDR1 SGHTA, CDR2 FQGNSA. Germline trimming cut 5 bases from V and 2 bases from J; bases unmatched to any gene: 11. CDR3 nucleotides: TGTGCCAGCAGCCCAGACATCGGGACTATGCAAGAGACCCAGTACTTC. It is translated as CASSPDIGTMQETQYF.

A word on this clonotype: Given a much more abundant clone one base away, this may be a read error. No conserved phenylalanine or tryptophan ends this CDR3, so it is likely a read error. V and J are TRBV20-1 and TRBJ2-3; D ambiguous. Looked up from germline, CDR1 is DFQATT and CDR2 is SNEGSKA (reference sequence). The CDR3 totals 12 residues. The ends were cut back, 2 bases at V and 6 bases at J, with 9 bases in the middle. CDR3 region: CSARTALDTQYL. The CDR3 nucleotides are TGCAGTGCTAGAACGGCGTTGGATACGCAGTATTTG.

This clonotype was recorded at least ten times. The CDR3: CASGDRARNYGYTF. CDR3 DNA: TGTGCCAGCGGCGACAGGGCCCGTAACTATGGCTACACCTTC. J is TRBJ1-2 and V is TRBV6-1; 7 nucleotides line up with TRBD1. J lost 1 base, V lost 8 bases, and 7 bases had no gene match. Per germline, CDR1 MNHNS and CDR2 SASEGT. This CDR3 is 14 amino acids long.

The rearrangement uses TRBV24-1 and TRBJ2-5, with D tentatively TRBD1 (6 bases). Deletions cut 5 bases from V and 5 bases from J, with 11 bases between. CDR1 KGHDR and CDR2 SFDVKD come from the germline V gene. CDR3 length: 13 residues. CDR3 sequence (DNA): TGTGCCACCAGTGTCCAGGGGTCCGAGACCCAGTACTTC. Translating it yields CATSVQGSETQYF.

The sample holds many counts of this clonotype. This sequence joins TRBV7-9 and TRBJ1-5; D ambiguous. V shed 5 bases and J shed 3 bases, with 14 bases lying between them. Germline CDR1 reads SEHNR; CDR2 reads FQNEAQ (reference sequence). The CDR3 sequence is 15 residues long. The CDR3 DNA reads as TGTGCCAGCAGCGGATCAAACACCCTCAATCAGCCCCAGCATTTT. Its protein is CASSGSNTLNQPQHF.